These 28 T cell receptor beta chains were all obtained from the same sample, sequenced in a study of neurological immune-mediated disorders. Time point described: technical triplicate 1. TCRdb re-analysed the 5' RACE reads in MiXCR, keeping a single row per CDR3 protein. This table holds fewer than 45,000 distinct CDR3 sequences, roughly 10% found once. Sequenced input: PBMCs. The receptor source for this set is a man aged 60-69 years with HTLV-1-associated myelopathy (HAM/TSP).

This clonotype was counted at least ten times. The chain couples TRBV12-3 or TRBV12-4 to TRBJ2-1; D possibly uses TRBD1 or TRBD2 (5 bases each). This CDR3 has 15 residues. Trimming removed 6 bases from V and 1 base from J, with 13 bases in between. DNA of the CDR3: TGTGCCAGCAGACCGGGACCCGGGTCCTACAATGAGCAGTTCTTC. Amino acid sequence: CASRPGPGSYNEQFF.

This clonotype was picked up many times. CDR3 amino acids: CASSLGDATSEQYF. The CDR3 DNA is TGCGCCAGCAGCTTGGGGGACGCTACCTCCGAGCAGTACTTC. This chain joins TRBV5-1 and TRBJ2-7, with D perhaps assigned TRBD1 or TRBD2 (5 bases each). Per germline, CDR1 SGHRS and CDR2 YFSETQ. Trimming removed 0 bases at V and 6 bases at J, with 13 bases between. CDR3 size: 14 residues.

The chain employs TRBV5-1 and TRBJ1-2; D might be TRBD1 (6 bases). The germline V gene has CDR1 SGHRS and CDR2 YFSETQ. CDR3 length: 12 amino acids. The CDR3 nucleotides are TGCTGCAGAACAGGGTACGACTATGGCTACACCTTC. Its protein product is CCRTGYDYGYTF.

This clonotype was recorded many times. The chain has TRBV10-3 and TRBJ1-2; tentatively, D is TRBD1 (6 bases). Germline V gene lookup returns CDR1 ENHRY and CDR2 SYGVKD. The V and J ends lost 6 bases and 4 bases respectively, with 12 bases between them. The CDR3 covers 13 residues. CDR3 in DNA: TGTGCCATCAGCCCAGGGGCCTCCTATGGCTACACCTTC. This sequence encodes CAISPGASYGYTF.

This clonotype was seen at least ten times. This rearrangement joins TRBV5-1 to TRBJ2-7, with 8 bases fitting TRBD1. Trimming at V came to 3 bases and at J to 3 bases, leaving 5 bases not matched to a gene. Per germline, CDR1 SGHRS and CDR2 YFSETQ. The CDR3 sequence is 14 residues long. The CDR3 DNA reads TGCGCCAGCAGCTCGGGGACAGGAAACTACGAGCAGTACTTC. Its protein product is CASSSGTGNYEQYF.

This clonotype appeared many times. The rearrangement joins TRBV7-6 to TRBJ1-4; no reliable D call. The germline V and J ends were trimmed by 5 bases and 7 bases, with 17 bases remaining between them. Germline V CDR1 and CDR2: SGHVS, FNYEAQ. This CDR3 spans 15 amino acids. The CDR3 is CASSDPRRSAEKLFF. In nucleotides, the CDR3 is TGTGCCAGCAGCGACCCACGGCGGAGTGCTGAAAAACTGTTTTTT.

This clonotype was counted many times. J is TRBJ2-7 and V is TRBV9, with D maybe TRBD2 (6 bases). CDR3 length: 17 residues. Germline values: CDR1 SGDLS, CDR2 YYNGEE. V dropped 4 bases and J dropped 1 base, with 21 bases sitting between them. CDR3 in amino acids: CASSLNPTRAGSYEQYF. The CDR3 bases are TGTGCCAGCAGCCTCAACCCGACTAGGGCAGGGTCCTACGAGCAGTACTTC.

This clonotype was observed a handful of times. CDR3 amino acids: CASSYYNLAGGTDTQYF. CDR3 nucleotides: TGTGCCAGCAGTTACTACAACCTAGCCGGCGGCACAGATACGCAGTATTTT. The rearrangement links TRBV6-2 or TRBV6-3 to TRBJ2-3; a possible D gene is TRBD2 (5 bases). This CDR3 comprises 17 residues. The germline V gene encodes CDR1 MNHEY and CDR2 SVGEGT. The V and J ends lost 1 base and 1 base respectively, with 15 bases between them.

This clonotype was detected many times. The chain has TRBV15 and TRBJ2-6; 11 bases match TRBD1. The CDR3 contains 19 residues. The germline gives CDR1 LNHNV, CDR2 YYDKDF (reference sequence). V was clipped by 5 bases and J by 3 bases; unmatched bases: 12. In DNA form, the CDR3 reads TGTGCCACCAGCTCAACCAGGAGGACAGGGGGCCTTGGGGCCAACGTCCTGACTTTC. This gives the protein CATSSTRRTGGLGANVLTF. Together with reference TRBV15 and TRBJ2-6, the CDR3 gives the full variable domain: DAMVIQNPRYQVTQFGKPVTLSCSQTLNHNVMYWYQQKSSQAPKLLFHYYDKDFNNEADTPDNFQSRRPNTSFCFLDIRSPGLGDTAMYLCATSSTRRTGGLGANVLTFGAGSRLTVL.

In this sample, this clonotype turned up many times. The chain combines TRBV20-1 with TRBJ2-2, with a possible D match to TRBD1 (6 bases). V gave up 4 bases and J gave up 1 base, with 10 bases separating them. Germline-derived CDR1 and CDR2 are DFQATT and SNEGSKA (reference sequence). The length of the CDR3 is 14 residues. CDR3 residues: CSAIADRNTGELFF. For the CDR3, the DNA is TGCAGTGCTATCGCGGACAGGAACACCGGGGAGCTGTTTTTT.

This clonotype was seen ten or more times. The chain has TRBV29-1 and TRBJ2-3; 8 positions match TRBD1. Trimming removed 5 bases from V and 3 bases from J; junction bases left unmatched: 4. The germline gives CDR1 SQVTM, CDR2 ANQGSEA. The CDR3 has 13 amino acids. The CDR3 DNA reads TGCAGCGTTCGGTACAGGGGGACAGATACGCAGTATTTT. Translating gives CSVRYRGTDTQYF.

This clonotype was detected ten times or more. The chain recombines TRBV5-1 with TRBJ2-7, with D uncertain. Per germline, CDR1 SGHRS and CDR2 YFSETQ. With 2 bases removed from V and 3 bases from J, the gap between germline ends came to 12 bases. The CDR3 is made up of 14 amino acids. The CDR3 DNA is TGCGCCAGCAGCTTTCAAGAACCCAGCTACGAGCAGTACTTC. As protein: CASSFQEPSYEQYF.

This clonotype showed up many times. This chain connects TRBV11-2 to TRBJ2-1; D is ambiguous. Germline V gene lookup returns CDR1 SGHAT and CDR2 FQNNGV. The CDR3 spans 12 residues. V lost 5 bases to trimming and J lost 6 bases, with 8 bases between them. The CDR3 spells CASSINSNEQFF. CDR3 in DNA: TGTGCCAGCAGCATCAACAGCAATGAGCAGTTCTTC. Looking up the rest from reference TRBV11-2 and TRBJ2-1 gives the full variable domain: EAGVAQSPRYKIIEKRQSVAFWCNPISGHATLYWYQQILGQGPKLLIQFQNNGVVDDSQLPKDRFSAERLKGVDSTLKIQPAKLEDSAVYLCASSINSNEQFFGPGTRLTVL.

This clonotype was detected ten times or more. J is TRBJ2-2 and V is TRBV20-1, with 9 bases that match TRBD2. Germline V gene sequence: CDR1 DFQATT, CDR2 SNEGSKA (reference sequence). With V trimmed by 3 bases and J by 6 bases, 5 bases remained unmatched. This CDR3 has 14 amino acids. The CDR3 DNA is TGCAGTGCTAGGCGGGAGGGCCCCCCCGGGGAGCTGTTTTTT. Its protein product is CSARREGPPGELFF.

This clonotype has ten or more counts. The V call is TRBV5-1, the J call TRBJ2-1; D gene uncertain. Trimming took 0 bases from V and 10 from J, leaving 8 bases between them. This CDR3 has 12 residues. Germline V gene data show CDR1 as SGHRS and CDR2 as YFSETQ. The CDR3 sequence: CASSLGSDEQFF. The CDR3 DNA reads as TGCGCCAGCAGCTTGGGCTCCGACGAGCAGTTCTTC.

This clonotype occurred a few times. The V gene is TRBV11-2, the J gene TRBJ1-1; TRBD1 agrees at 7 bases. CDR1 SGHAT and CDR2 FQNNGV come from the germline V gene. CDR3 size: 13 residues. J was trimmed by 6 bases and V by 3 bases; bases with no gene match: 4. The CDR3 spells CASSFDRDSEAFF. CDR3 sequence (DNA): TGTGCCAGCAGCTTCGACAGGGACTCTGAAGCTTTCTTT.

The sample holds many counts of this clonotype. The CDR3 sequence is CSVLTSGRADAYNEQFF. The CDR3 nucleotides read TGCAGCGTCCTGACTAGCGGACGAGCAGACGCCTACAATGAGCAGTTCTTC. The V and J genes are TRBV29-1 and TRBJ2-1, with 9 positions matching TRBD2. The length of the CDR3 is 17 residues. V gave up 6 bases and J gave up 2 bases; unmatched junction bases: 14. Germline CDR1 SQVTM, CDR2 ANQGSEA.

This clonotype was detected once. No conserved phenylalanine or tryptophan ends this CDR3, so it is likely a read error. The chain couples TRBV20-1 to TRBJ2-3; perhaps TRBD1 as D (5 bases). Deletions cut 3 bases from V and 2 bases from J, with 12 bases between. Germline loops: CDR1 DFQATT, CDR2 SNEGSKA (reference sequence). The CDR3 consists of 14 residues. CDR3 sequence (DNA): TGCAGTGCTAGCATACAGGACAACACAGATACGCAGTATTCT. This encodes CSASIQDNTDTQYS.

This clonotype was seen many times. The genes are TRBV5-1 and TRBJ1-1; unclear D gene. The CDR3 length is 14 residues. Trimming removed 2 bases from V and 3 bases from J, with 11 bases in between. Germline-derived CDR1 and CDR2 are SGHRS and YFSETQ. DNA of the CDR3: TGCGCCAGCAGCTTTGACGACCCGGACACTGAAGCTTTCTTT. This translates into CASSFDDPDTEAFF.

This clonotype was seen repeatedly, ten times or more. The V and J genes are TRBV12-3 or TRBV12-4 and TRBJ1-2, with a weak D call TRBD1 (5 bases). The CDR3 extends over 11 amino acids. The V end lost 5 bases, the J end lost 9 bases, and 10 bases lay between the germline ends. In DNA form, the CDR3 reads TGTGCCAGCAGTCGCATGGACAGCTACACCTTC. It specifies CASSRMDSYTF.

Ten or more counts support this clonotype. The V call is TRBV7-3, the J call TRBJ2-6; D unresolved. The CDR3 consists of 15 residues. The V end was cut by 5 bases, the J end by 0 bases, with 8 bases between. The germline V gene has CDR1 SGHTA and CDR2 FQGTGA. The DNA of the CDR3 is TGTGCCAGCAGCAAGGCCGCCTCTGGGGCCAACGTCCTGACTTTC. Residues: CASSKAASGANVLTF.

This clonotype was detected ten times or more. This chain links TRBV5-1 with TRBJ2-7; the match to TRBD1 covers 8 bases. There are 14 residues in the CDR3. V lost 2 bases and J lost 3; bases outside the gene matches: 4. CDR1 and CDR2 from the germline V gene are SGHRS and YFSETQ. CDR3 loop: CASSFGTGIYEQYF. CDR3 DNA: TGCGCCAGCAGCTTTGGGACAGGAATCTACGAGCAGTACTTC.

In this sample, this clonotype turned up many times. The V gene is TRBV6-6, the J gene TRBJ1-5; 9 bases fit TRBD1. This CDR3 has 14 residues. With 5 bases clipped from V and 7 bases from J, the junction kept 6 bases outside the gene matches. Germline CDR1 and CDR2: MNHNY and SVGAGI (reference sequence). The CDR3 sequence is CASSQGQGAQPQHF. Here the CDR3 DNA reads TGTGCCAGCAGTCAGGGACAGGGTGCGCAGCCCCAGCATTTT.

This clonotype was found many times. The genes are TRBV12-3 or TRBV12-4 and TRBJ1-1; no clear D gene. Trimming removed 4 bases from V and 0 bases from J, with 15 bases in between. This CDR3 is built from 16 residues. Here the CDR3 reads CASSWYMGQLNTEAFF. As DNA, the CDR3 is TGTGCCAGCAGTTGGTATATGGGCCAGTTGAACACTGAAGCTTTCTTT.

The chain has TRBV10-3 and TRBJ2-5; D might be TRBD2 (5 bases). V lost 8 bases and J lost 5, with 18 bases in between. CDR3 length: 14 residues. The V gene's germline CDR1 is ENHRY and CDR2 SYGVKD. The CDR3 sequence: CAIREGTIWETQYF. CDR3 in DNA: TGTGCCATCCGAGAGGGTACTATATGGGAGACCCAGTACTTC.

This clonotype appeared many times. V gene TRBV20-1 combines with J gene TRBJ1-2; unclear D gene. There are 12 residues in the CDR3. Germline V lookup: CDR1 DFQATT, CDR2 SNEGSKA (reference sequence). Trimming pared 1 base from V and 7 bases from J, leaving 10 bases between. CDR3 region: CSARAAVLGYTF. Here the CDR3 DNA reads TGCAGTGCTAGAGCGGCAGTCCTTGGCTACACCTTC.

The chain joins TRBV10-3 to TRBJ1-2, with D perhaps TRBD1 (5 bases). Per germline, CDR1 ENHRY and CDR2 SYGVKD. The CDR3 loop spans 12 amino acids. Deletions cut 6 bases from V and 5 bases from J, with 10 bases between. The CDR3 loop is CAISRDRYGYTF. The CDR3, as DNA: TGTGCCATCAGCCGGGACCGGTATGGCTACACCTTC.

This clonotype has a count of ten or more. CDR3 sequence: CASSYRPGLAEQETQYF. The CDR3 region has the DNA TGCGCCAGCAGCTATAGACCGGGACTAGCGGAACAAGAGACCCAGTACTTC. The chain carries TRBV5-1 and TRBJ2-5, with 11 nucleotides matching TRBD2. The junction had 9 bases not matched to a gene; V was cut back by 3 bases and J by 2 bases. CDR3 length: 17 residues. Germline assignment: CDR1 SGHRS and CDR2 YFSETQ.